What follows describes a single T cell receptor beta chain. Its antigen is not identified. This sample stems from a study of T cell repertoires in cytomegalovirus infection. Points from the study as a whole: HLA-C-restricted CMV-specific TCR beta clonotypes were dominant in the ex vivo response.

TCRdb independently ran MiXCR on the reads; one entry per CDR3 protein. The sample consists of roughly 200,000 distinct CDR3 sequences, about a sixth of them appearing once. Germline CDR1 SGDLS, CDR2 YYNGEE. The CDR3 contains 15 residues. V dropped 2 bases and J dropped 5; count of bases not matched to a gene: 6. This chain joins TRBV9 and TRBJ1-4; TRBD1 matches at 7 bases. The sequence was collected from a human donor in good health (CMV status not recorded). Some clones in this sample may be carry-over from other donors' samples. The sequencing sample was made of CD8+ T cells from PBMCs. The CDR3 DNA reads as TGTGCCAGCAGCGTCTGGGGACAGCGAAATGAAAAACTGTTTTTT. Protein product: CASSVWGQRNEKLFF.